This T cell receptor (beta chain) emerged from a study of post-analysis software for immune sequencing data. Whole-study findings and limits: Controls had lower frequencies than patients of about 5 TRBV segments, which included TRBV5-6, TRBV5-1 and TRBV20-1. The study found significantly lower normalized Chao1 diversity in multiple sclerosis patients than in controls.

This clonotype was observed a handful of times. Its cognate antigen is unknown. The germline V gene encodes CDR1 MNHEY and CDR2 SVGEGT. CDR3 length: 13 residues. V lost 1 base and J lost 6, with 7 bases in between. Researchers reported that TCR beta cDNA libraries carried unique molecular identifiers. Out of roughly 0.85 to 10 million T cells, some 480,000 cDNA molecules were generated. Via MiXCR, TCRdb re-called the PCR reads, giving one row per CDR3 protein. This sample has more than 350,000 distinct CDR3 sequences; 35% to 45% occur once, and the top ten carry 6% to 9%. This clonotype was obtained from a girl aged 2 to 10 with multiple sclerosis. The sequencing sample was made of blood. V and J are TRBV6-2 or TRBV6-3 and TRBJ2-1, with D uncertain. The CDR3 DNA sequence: TGTGCCAGCAGTTACTTCAGGTTCAATGAGCAGTTCTTC. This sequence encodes CASSYFRFNEQFF.